This T cell receptor (beta chain) was obtained from a study of blood T cells in healthy people across ages. This CDR3 contains 14 residues. In germline, CDR1 is MNHEY, CDR2 SVGAGI. Note on this clonotype: Its antigen is still unknown. One junction end does not reproduce the germline sequence, and a read error may be involved.

Next came a second PCR, run for about 7 to 12 cycles, which used a sample-barcoded 5' primer along with a J-beta primer mix. TCRdb analysed the 5' RACE reads with MiXCR anew, one entry per CDR3 protein. The sample consists of some 1.7 million distinct CDR3 sequences, approximately 30% of them appearing once. Overall study findings and caveats: Older individuals had lower TCR beta diversity per million T cells (the decline was roughly linear).

The sample taken for sequencing was blood. The TCR originated in a young woman in good health. The V call is TRBV6-5, the J call TRBJ1-5; 8 bases are shared with TRBD1. CDR3 amino acids: CAGRYTGGDQPQHF. CDR3 nucleotides: TGTGCCGGCAGGTATACAGGGGGAGACCAGCCCCAGCATTTT.